The sequence of this T cell receptor beta chain was determined in a study of a mutant IDH1 vaccine in newly diagnosed glioma (dated by TCRdb to the early 2020s). For context, the study as a whole: Of the 25 to 35 patients who were treated, around 60% were male and roughly 38% were female, and the mean age was roughly 40 years. Longitudinal TCRB deep sequencing was done for roughly 23 treated patients, wherever samples were available for exploratory analyses. Peripheral blood was collected at six visits: V03 (baseline), V05, V07, V10, V12 and V13. Prior to enrollment, standard therapy consisting of radiotherapy alone, temozolomide alone, or radiochemotherapy with temozolomide had been administered to patients, with the combination being received by most patients. General study outcomes and caveats: No apparent relationship was observed between pseudoprogression and alterations in the top peripheral T cell clonotypes detected by TCRB sequencing. According to the authors, sample limitations meant that analyses of patient blood samples could not be reproduced. Availability determined which PBMC samples were chosen for TCRB deep sequencing. Vaccine-induced immune responses across multiple MHC alleles were detected in about 93% of patients.

The sample's time point label, decoded: baseline, week 1 (first vaccination visit). The sample's treatment or condition label, decoded: pre-vaccination baseline after standard-of-care therapy. The donors had newly diagnosed IDH1-mutant astrocytomas of WHO grade 3 or 4 that showed loss of nuclear ATRX. The samples were drawn from NOA16, a multicentre, single-arm, open-label phase I trial in Germany that tested a mutant IDH1 peptide vaccine in humans for the first time. Visit V03 blood draws served as the baseline sample for immunogenicity testing. Genomic DNA for TCRB sequencing was extracted from EDTA blood using the DNeasy Blood and Tissue Kit. The CDR3 starts with the cysteine, ends with the phenylalanine, and has 14 residues. Only the CDR3 portion is preserved as DNA: 42 bases, with reading frame beginning at the first base. V is cut back by 5 bases and J by 3 bases, with 7 bases in the junction unmatched. CDR1 is given as SEHNR and CDR2 as FQNEAQ, both from the germline V gene (reference sequence).

Note on this clone: No cognate antigen has been identified for it. Base qualities are missing; no much larger clone stands one base away.

Library creation used the immunoSEQ multiplex PCR assay. Rearranged TCR beta chain sequences were amplified with the hsTCRB Kit following the manufacturer's protocol. Sequencing of TCRB libraries was carried out on an Illumina MiSeq. Processing in the source paper ran as follows. Demultiplexing, trimming and gene mapping were performed with the kit vendor's proprietary platform. What TCRdb holds here is the immuneACCESS table cut down to in-frame rearrangements. Part of the clones is not present; checked against another copy, under half of the missing clones reflect an unresolved V gene, and the others are unexplained. The V and J calls and clone size are taken from that table; D and trimming were inferred from the DNA. Counted in this sample were 50,000 or so clones; approximately 80% of them appeared once. The ten largest clones take up approximately 20% of the sample.

Rearrangement joined TRBV7-9 to TRBJ2-7, and TRBD2 matches 7 of the central bases. The sample consisted of PBMCs, taken from a glioma patient treated with radiotherapy, temozolomide or both. This TCR derives from a man aged 18-30 years with glioma. Here the CDR3 is given as CASSPPGLVYEQYF. The DNA is TGTGCCAGCAGCCCCCCCGGACTAGTCTACGAGCAGTACTTC.